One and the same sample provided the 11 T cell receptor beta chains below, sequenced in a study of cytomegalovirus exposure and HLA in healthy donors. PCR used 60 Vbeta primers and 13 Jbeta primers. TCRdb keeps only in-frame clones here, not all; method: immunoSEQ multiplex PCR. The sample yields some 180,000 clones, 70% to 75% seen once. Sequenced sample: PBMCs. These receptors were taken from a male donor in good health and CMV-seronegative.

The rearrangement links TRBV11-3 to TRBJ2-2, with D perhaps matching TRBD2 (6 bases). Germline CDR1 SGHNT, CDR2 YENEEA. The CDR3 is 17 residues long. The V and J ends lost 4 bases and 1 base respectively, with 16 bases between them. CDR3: CASSSSTGLLNTGELFF. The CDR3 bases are TGTGCCAGCAGCTCTAGTACGGGACTGCTGAACACCGGGGAGCTGTTTTTT.

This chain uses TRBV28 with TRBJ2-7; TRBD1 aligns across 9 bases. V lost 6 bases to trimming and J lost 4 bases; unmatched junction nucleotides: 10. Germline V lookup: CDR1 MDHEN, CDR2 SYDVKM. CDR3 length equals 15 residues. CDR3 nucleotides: TGTGCCAGCAGGGCCCCGGGACAGGGATTTTACGAGCAGTACTTC. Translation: CASRAPGQGFYEQYF.

The CDR3 nucleotides are TGTGCCAGCAGCCAAGAGGGTGCGGGGGGGCCGGGTGAGCAGTACTTC. Its protein product is CASSQEGAGGPGEQYF. This chain joins TRBV4-2 and TRBJ2-7, with 9 bases identical to TRBD2. Trimming cost V 0 bases and J 7 bases; bases outside gene matches: 10. The CDR3 spans 16 residues. Germline-derived CDR1 and CDR2 are LGHNA and YNFKEQ.

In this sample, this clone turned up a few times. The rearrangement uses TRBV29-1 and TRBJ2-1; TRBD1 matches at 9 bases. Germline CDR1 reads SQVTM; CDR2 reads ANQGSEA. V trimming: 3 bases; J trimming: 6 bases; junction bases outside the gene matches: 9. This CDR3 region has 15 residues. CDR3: CSVEARQGVRNEQFF. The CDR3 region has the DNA TGCAGCGTTGAGGCACGACAGGGGGTCCGCAATGAGCAGTTCTTC.

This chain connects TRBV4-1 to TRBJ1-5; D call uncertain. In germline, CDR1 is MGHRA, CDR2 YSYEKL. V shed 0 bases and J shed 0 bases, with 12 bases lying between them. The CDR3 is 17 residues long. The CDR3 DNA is TGCGCCAGCAGCCAAGATGGCGCAGGCTTTAGCAATCAGCCCCAGCATTTT. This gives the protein CASSQDGAGFSNQPQHF.

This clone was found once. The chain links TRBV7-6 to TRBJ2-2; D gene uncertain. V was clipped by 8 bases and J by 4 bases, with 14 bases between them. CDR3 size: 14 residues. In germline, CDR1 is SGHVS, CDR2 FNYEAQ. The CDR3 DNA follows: TGTGCCAGCTCCCCGCGCGAGGCCACCGGGGAGCTGTTTTTT. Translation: CASSPREATGELFF.

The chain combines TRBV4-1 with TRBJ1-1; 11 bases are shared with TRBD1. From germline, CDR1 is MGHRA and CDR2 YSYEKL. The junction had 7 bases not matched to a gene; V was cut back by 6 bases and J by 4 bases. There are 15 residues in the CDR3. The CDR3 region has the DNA TGCGCCAGCAGGGCAACCGGGACAGGGGGCACTGAAGCTTTCTTT. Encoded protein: CASRATGTGGTEAFF.

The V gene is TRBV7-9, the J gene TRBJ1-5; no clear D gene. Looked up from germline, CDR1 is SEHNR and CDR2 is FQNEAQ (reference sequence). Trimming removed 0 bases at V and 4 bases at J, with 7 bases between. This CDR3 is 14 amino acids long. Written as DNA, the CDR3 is TGTGCCAGCAGCTTAGCCGTCGGTAATCAGCCCCAGCATTTT. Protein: CASSLAVGNQPQHF.

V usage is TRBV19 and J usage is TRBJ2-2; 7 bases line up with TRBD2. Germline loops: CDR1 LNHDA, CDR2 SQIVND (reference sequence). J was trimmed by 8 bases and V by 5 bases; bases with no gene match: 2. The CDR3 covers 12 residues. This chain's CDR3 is CASSGRVGELFF. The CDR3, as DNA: TGTGCCAGTAGTGGGAGGGTGGGGGAGCTGTTTTTT.

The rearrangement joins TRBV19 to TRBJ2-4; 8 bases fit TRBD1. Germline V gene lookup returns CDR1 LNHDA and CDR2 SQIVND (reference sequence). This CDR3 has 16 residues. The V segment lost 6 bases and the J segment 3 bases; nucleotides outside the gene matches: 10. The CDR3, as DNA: TGTGCCAGTAGACGGTCCAGGGGGCATGTCAAAAACATTCAGTACTTC. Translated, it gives CASRRSRGHVKNIQYF.

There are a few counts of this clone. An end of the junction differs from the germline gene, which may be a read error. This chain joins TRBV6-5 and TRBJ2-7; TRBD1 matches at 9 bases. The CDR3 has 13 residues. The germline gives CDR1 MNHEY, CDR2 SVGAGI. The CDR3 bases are TGTGCCAGCAGCCCCGGGACAGGGACCGTAAAGGACTTC. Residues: CASSPGTGTVKDF.